The rows below give T cell receptor beta chains drawn from one sample of a study of cytomegalovirus exposure and HLA in healthy donors. This table comes from immunoSEQ multiplex PCR, and its TCRdb copy is limited to in-frame clones, with some not included. This sample carries 100,000 to 150,000 clones, roughly 77% of them seen once, and the ten largest clones take 1.8%. The sequencing sample was made of PBMCs. The receptor set was obtained from a man aged 18 to 35 in good health and CMV-seronegative. Both conserved end residues are part of each CDR3. Fields, in order: clone size, J gene, D gene, V gene, CDR3 DNA, CDR3 protein. The D gene is left open where the match is weak. Part of the rows lack a size; the others show once, few, many or a class for expanded clones.

size: -; J: TRBJ1-1; D: -; V: TRBV5-6; DNA: TGTGCCAGCAGCTTGACAGGCGCGAACACTGAAGCTTTCTTT; CDR3: CASSLTGANTEAFF
size: few; J: TRBJ2-5; D: TRBD2; V: TRBV7-8; DNA: TGTGCCAGCAGCTTAGCAGCGGGGGGGCCGGAGACCCAGTACTTC; CDR3: CASSLAAGGPETQYF
size: -; J: TRBJ1-1; D: -; V: TRBV29-1; DNA: TGCAGCGTTGAAAACTACGGGGAACTGAACACTGAAGCTTTCTTT; CDR3: CSVENYGELNTEAFF
size: -; J: TRBJ1-5; D: -; V: TRBV5-8; DNA: TGTGCCAGCAGCTCCGACAGACTCAATCAGCCCCAGCATTTT; CDR3: CASSSDRLNQPQHF
size: -; J: TRBJ1-1; D: -; V: TRBV6-5; DNA: TGTGCCAGCAGTTACTCAAGAGTGAACACTGAAGCTTTCTTT; CDR3: CASSYSRVNTEAFF
size: -; J: TRBJ1-2; D: -; V: TRBV18; DNA: TGTGCCAGCTCTCAAAACAGGACAGCCCTCTATGGCTACACCTTC; CDR3: CASSQNRTALYGYTF
size: -; J: TRBJ2-1; D: TRBD2; V: TRBV27; DNA: TGTGCCAGCAGTCGACTAGCGGTTCTACAAAGTGAGCAGTTCTTC; CDR3: CASSRLAVLQSEQFF
size: -; J: TRBJ2-5; D: TRBD2; V: TRBV9; DNA: TGTGCCAGCAGCTTGGGACTAGCGGGGATGGGCCAAGAGACCCAGTACTTC; CDR3: CASSLGLAGMGQETQYF
size: -; J: TRBJ1-2; D: TRBD1; V: TRBV7-2; DNA: TGTGCCAGCTCCTCGGGGACAGGGCATGATGGCTACACCTTC; CDR3: CASSSGTGHDGYTF
size: -; J: TRBJ2-1; D: TRBD2; V: TRBV7-6; DNA: TGTGCCAGCAGCTTAAGCGGGGGGGGCTACAATGAGCAGTTCTTC; CDR3: CASSLSGGGYNEQFF
size: -; J: TRBJ2-1; D: -; V: TRBV7-2; DNA: TGTGCCAGTACGGTCCGTGGGGGGAACGATGAGCAGTTCTTC; CDR3: CASTVRGGNDEQFF
size: -; J: TRBJ2-2; D: -; V: TRBV7-3; DNA: TGTGCCAGCAGCTTATATCAGGGTGCCGGGGAGCTGTTTTTT; CDR3: CASSLYQGAGELFF
size: -; J: TRBJ2-2; D: -; V: TRBV7-9; DNA: TGTGCCAGCAGCAAGACAGGTTGGAACACCGGGGAGCTGTTTTTT; CDR3: CASSKTGWNTGELFF
size: -; J: TRBJ2-2; D: TRBD2; V: TRBV19; DNA: TGTGCCAGTAGTATAGAGCGGGGGGGCGCCACCGGGGAGCTGTTTTTT; CDR3: CASSIERGGATGELFF
size: -; J: TRBJ2-1; D: -; V: TRBV9; DNA: TGTGCCAGCAGCGTAGGGGTGGGAGGGGGACAGTTCTTC; CDR3: CASSVGVGGGQFF
size: -; J: TRBJ2-5; D: TRBD2; V: TRBV4-2; DNA: TGTGCCAGCAGCCAAGATCGGGTAGCGGGGGGCCCAGAGACCCAGTACTTC; CDR3: CASSQDRVAGGPETQYF
size: -; J: TRBJ2-3; D: TRBD2; V: TRBV7-3; DNA: TGTGCCAGCAGCCGAGGGAGCCGACTAGCGGGGTACACAGATACGCAGTATTTT; CDR3: CASSRGSRLAGYTDTQYF
size: -; J: TRBJ1-2; D: -; V: TRBV7-2; DNA: TGTGCCAGCAGCCTCCCGCAGGAAGCTAACTATGGCTACACCTTC; CDR3: CASSLPQEANYGYTF
size: -; J: TRBJ2-7; D: TRBD1; V: TRBV5-4; DNA: TGTGCCAGCAGCTGGCTGGGACAGTCTCCCTACGAGCAGTACTTC; CDR3: CASSWLGQSPYEQYF
size: few; J: TRBJ1-1; D: TRBD1; V: TRBV5-6; DNA: TGTGCCAGCAGCTTGACAGGGGCCAACACTGAAGCTTTCTTT; CDR3: CASSLTGANTEAFF
size: -; J: TRBJ1-1; D: TRBD1; V: TRBV7-9; DNA: TGTGCCAGCAGCCCAGGTGCAGGGGGCACTGAAGCTTTCTTT; CDR3: CASSPGAGGTEAFF
size: -; J: TRBJ2-5; D: TRBD1; V: TRBV25-1; DNA: TGTGCCAGCAGTGTCCCGGACAGGGATGATGAGACCCAGTACTTC; CDR3: CASSVPDRDDETQYF
size: -; J: TRBJ1-1; D: -; V: TRBV13; DNA: TGTGCCAGCAGCCTAACCGTTGAAGCTTTCTTT; CDR3: CASSLTVEAFF
size: -; J: TRBJ1-5; D: -; V: TRBV6-1; DNA: TGTGCCAGCAACCCGGACATTCTGAATGTACGGCCCCAGCATTTT; CDR3: CASNPDILNVRPQHF
size: -; J: TRBJ2-1; D: -; V: TRBV6-5; DNA: TGTGCCAGCAGTTACCTTGTCAGGGTGGGTGAGCAGTTCTTC; CDR3: CASSYLVRVGEQFF
size: -; J: TRBJ1-1; D: -; V: TRBV5-1; DNA: TGCGCCAGCAGCTTGTCCAGTTCGTCCATGAACACTGAAGCTTTCTTT; CDR3: CASSLSSSSMNTEAFF
size: once; J: TRBJ2-5; D: TRBD1; V: TRBV5-1; DNA: TGCGCCAGCAGCCAGGGACAGGGGGCGCGGGAGACCCAGTACTTC; CDR3: CASSQGQGARETQYF
size: few; J: TRBJ1-1; D: -; V: TRBV6-1; DNA: TGTGCCAGCATCGGGGGGACTGAAGCTTTCTTT; CDR3: CASIGGTEAFF
size: -; J: TRBJ2-5; D: -; V: TRBV7-8; DNA: TGTGCCAGCAGCTTAGCGCTAAGGCGGACATTGCAAGAGACCCAGTACTTC; CDR3: CASSLALRRTLQETQYF
size: -; J: TRBJ1-2; D: TRBD1; V: TRBV5-1; DNA: TGCGCCAGCAGCCCGGGGGACAGGGCGGTAGGCTACACCTTC; CDR3: CASSPGDRAVGYTF
size: -; J: TRBJ2-7; D: TRBD1; V: TRBV13; DNA: TGTGCCAGCAGCTCGGGACAGGGGGCATATTACGAGCAGTACTTC; CDR3: CASSSGQGAYYEQYF
size: few; J: TRBJ1-1; D: -; V: TRBV5-6; DNA: TGTGCCAGCAGCTTTTTCGTGGAGCTTGAAGCTTTCTTT; CDR3: CASSFFVELEAFF
size: -; J: TRBJ2-7; D: -; V: TRBV27; DNA: TGTGCCAGCAGTTTATCTTCACAGGGTAGCGAGCAGTACTTC; CDR3: CASSLSSQGSEQYF
size: -; J: TRBJ2-7; D: TRBD2; V: TRBV9; DNA: TGTGCCAGCAGCGTAGCCAGGACTAGCTACGAGCAGTACTTC; CDR3: CASSVARTSYEQYF